A single sample gave rise to the 10 T cell receptor beta chains below, sequenced in a study of T cell responses to AZD1222 COVID-19 vaccine. Libraries were prepared by immunoSEQ multiplex PCR; TCRdb keeps only in-frame clonotypes and omits some of them. This table has roughly 190,000 clones, 93% appearing once. Sample: peripheral blood, taken on day 0 of AZD1222 vaccination. These receptors all stem from an adult in good health.

The CDR3 region is CASTIRAGDTYGYTF. CDR3 DNA: TGTGCCAGTACCATCAGGGCAGGGGACACCTATGGCTACACCTTC. This chain uses TRBV19 with TRBJ1-2, with D possibly TRBD1 on 6 matching bases. With 7 bases removed from V and 4 bases from J, the gap between germline ends came to 19 bases. Germline V gene sequence: CDR1 LNHDA, CDR2 SQIVND (reference sequence). This CDR3 spans 15 amino acids.

This rearrangement joins TRBV15 to TRBJ1-1; D gene ambiguous. The V and J ends lost 2 bases and 1 base respectively, with 8 bases between them. This CDR3 contains 14 residues. Per germline, CDR1 LNHNV and CDR2 YYDKDF (reference sequence). CDR3 residues: CATSRLQRNTEAFF. CDR3 bases: TGTGCCACCAGCAGATTACAGAGGAACACTGAAGCTTTCTTT.

This clone was found once. The chain recombines TRBV5-5 with TRBJ2-7, with D maybe TRBD2 (6 bases). The germline gives CDR1 SGHKS, CDR2 YYEKEE (reference sequence). Trimming shortened V by 3 bases and J by 4 bases, and 14 bases separated the two germline ends. The CDR3 is made up of 14 amino acids. The CDR3 nucleotides are TGTGCCAGCAGCTGGACGGGGGAAATGTACGAGCAGTACTTC. It specifies CASSWTGEMYEQYF.

The chain carries TRBV5-4 and TRBJ1-3; D is uncertain. The CDR3 spans 16 residues. V dropped 0 bases and J dropped 0 bases, with 10 bases sitting between them. Germline V lookup: CDR1 SGHNT, CDR2 YYREEE (reference sequence). CDR3 amino acids: CASSLGPRDSGNTIYF. The CDR3 bases are TGTGCCAGCAGCTTGGGTCCACGGGACTCTGGAAACACCATATATTTT.

V is TRBV9 and J is TRBJ2-1, with 10 nucleotides matching TRBD2. The V and J ends lost 0 bases and 3 bases, in that order; junction bases with no gene match: 21. From germline, CDR1 is SGDLS and CDR2 YYNGEE. The CDR3 covers 22 residues. Written as DNA, the CDR3 is TGTGCCAGCAGCGTAGATGCGGCAGCGATCAACACCGGGACTAGCGACTACAATGAGCAGTTCTTC. Its protein is CASSVDAAAINTGTSDYNEQFF.

V usage is TRBV10-2 and J usage is TRBJ2-1; D is uncertain. The CDR3 runs 11 residues. The V end was cut by 0 bases, the J end by 15 bases, with 9 bases between. Germline CDR1 reads WSHSY; CDR2 reads SAAADI. The CDR3 protein is CASSESSRLFF. Written as DNA, the CDR3 is TGCGCCAGCAGTGAGTCTTCTCGGCTGTTCTTC.

V usage is TRBV11-2 and J usage is TRBJ2-7; a weak D match, TRBD1 (5 bases). CDR1 and CDR2 (germline): SGHAT, FQNNGV. V lost 1 base to trimming and J lost 0 bases, with 13 bases between them. The CDR3 covers 16 residues. The CDR3 reads CASSLAGQTISYEQYF. The CDR3 region has the DNA TGTGCCAGCAGCTTAGCAGGGCAGACGATCTCCTACGAGCAGTACTTC.

The rearrangement joins TRBV11-3 to TRBJ1-1, with TRBD1 as a possible D gene (6 bases). The CDR3 spans 13 residues. Germline V gene sequence: CDR1 SGHNT, CDR2 YENEEA. The ends were cut back, 4 bases at V and 3 bases at J, with 9 bases in the middle. The CDR3 DNA is TGTGCCAGCAGCTCACAGGGTGACACTGAAGCTTTCTTT. Encoded protein: CASSSQGDTEAFF.

This clone has just one count. This chain joins TRBV2 and TRBJ1-2, with D perhaps TRBD1 (5 bases). This CDR3 comprises 19 residues. CDR1 and CDR2 from the germline V gene are SNHLY and FYNNEI. Between the trimmed V and J ends, which lost 7 bases and 5 bases, there was a span of 32 bases. DNA for the CDR3: TGTGCCAGCACCCCCGCTAGGGGTGGAACAGGAGGTCTTGGGTATGGCTACACCTTC. Its translation: CASTPARGGTGGLGYGYTF.

The rearrangement uses TRBV19 and TRBJ1-2; no clear D gene. V lost 8 bases and J 1 base, leaving 5 bases between the germline ends. CDR3 size: 11 residues. Germline V CDR1 and CDR2: LNHDA, SQIVND (reference sequence). The CDR3 DNA sequence: TGTGCCAGTCAGGTTAACTATGGCTACACCTTC. Translated: CASQVNYGYTF.